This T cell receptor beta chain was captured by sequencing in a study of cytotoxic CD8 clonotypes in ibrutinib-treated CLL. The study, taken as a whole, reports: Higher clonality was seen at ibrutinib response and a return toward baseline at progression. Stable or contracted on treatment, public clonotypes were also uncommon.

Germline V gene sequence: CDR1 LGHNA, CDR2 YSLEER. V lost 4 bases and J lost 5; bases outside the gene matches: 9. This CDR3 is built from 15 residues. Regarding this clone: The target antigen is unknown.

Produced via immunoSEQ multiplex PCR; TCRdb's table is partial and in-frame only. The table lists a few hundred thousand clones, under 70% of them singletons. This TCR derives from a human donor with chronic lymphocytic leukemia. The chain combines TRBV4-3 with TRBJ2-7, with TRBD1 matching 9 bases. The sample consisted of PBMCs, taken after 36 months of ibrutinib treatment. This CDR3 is CASSPRTGVSHEQYF. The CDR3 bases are TGCGCCAGCAGCCCTAGGACAGGGGTTTCCCACGAGCAGTACTTC.